Given below is one T cell receptor (beta chain) in context. The antigen is undetermined. These data come from a study of post-analysis software for immune sequencing data. At the level of the study: Disease courses included relapsing-remitting, secondary progressive and progressive-relapsing multiple sclerosis. Broader study findings: Compared with controls, patients showed significantly lower normalized Chao1 diversity. Higher frequency in patients than in controls was seen for about five TRBV segments, with TRBV5-6, TRBV5-1 and TRBV20-1 among them.

Libraries were made from TCR beta cDNA, and they carried unique molecular identifiers. Input amounts of roughly 0.85 to 11 million T cells were used. These gave roughly 0.5 million cDNA molecules, so each molecule approximated one T cell. One entry per CDR3 protein results from TCRdb running MiXCR on the PCR reads. The sample consists of 750,000 to 950,000 distinct CDR3 sequences, roughly 58% of them appearing once. V shed 0 bases and J shed 5 bases, with 11 bases lying between them. CDR1 MGHRA and CDR2 YSYEKL come from the germline V gene. This CDR3 is 15 amino acids long. The chain combines TRBV4-1 with TRBJ1-5; D not resolved. Sequenced input: blood. This TCR was recovered from a girl aged 10-17 years with multiple sclerosis. The CDR3, as DNA: TGCGCCAGCAGCCAAGATCCAGGTTCCTATCAGCCCCAGCATTTT. This gives the protein CASSQDPGSYQPQHF.